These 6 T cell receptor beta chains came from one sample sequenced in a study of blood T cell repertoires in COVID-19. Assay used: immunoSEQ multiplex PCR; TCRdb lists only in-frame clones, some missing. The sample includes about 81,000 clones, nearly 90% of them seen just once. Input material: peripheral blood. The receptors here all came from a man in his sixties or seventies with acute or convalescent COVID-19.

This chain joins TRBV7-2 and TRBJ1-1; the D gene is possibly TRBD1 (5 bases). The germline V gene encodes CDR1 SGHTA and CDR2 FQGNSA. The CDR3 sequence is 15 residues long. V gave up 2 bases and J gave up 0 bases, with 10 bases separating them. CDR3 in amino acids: CASSLQGFMNTEAFF. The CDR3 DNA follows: TGTGCCAGCAGCTTACAGGGTTTCATGAACACTGAAGCTTTCTTT.

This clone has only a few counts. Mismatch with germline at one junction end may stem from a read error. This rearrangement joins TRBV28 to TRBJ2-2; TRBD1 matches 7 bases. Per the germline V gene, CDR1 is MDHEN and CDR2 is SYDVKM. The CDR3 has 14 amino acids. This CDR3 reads CASSSGQNPGELFF. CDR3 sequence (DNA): TGTGCCAGCAGTTCGGGACAGAACCCCGGGGAGCTGTTTTTT.

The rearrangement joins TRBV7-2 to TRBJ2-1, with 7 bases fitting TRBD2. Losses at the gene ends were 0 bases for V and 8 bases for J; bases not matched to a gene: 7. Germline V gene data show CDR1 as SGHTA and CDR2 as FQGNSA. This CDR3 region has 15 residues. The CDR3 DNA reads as TGTGCCAGCAGCTTAGCGCAGACTAGCTCCCATGAGCAGTTCTTC. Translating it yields CASSLAQTSSHEQFF.

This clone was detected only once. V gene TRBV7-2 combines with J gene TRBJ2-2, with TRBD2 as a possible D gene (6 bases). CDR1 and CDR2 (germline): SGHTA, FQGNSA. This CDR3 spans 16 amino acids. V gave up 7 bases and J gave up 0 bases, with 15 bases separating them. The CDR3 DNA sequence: TGTGCCAGCACTCTTAACGGGGGATCGAACACCGGGGAGCTGTTTTTT. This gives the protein CASTLNGGSNTGELFF. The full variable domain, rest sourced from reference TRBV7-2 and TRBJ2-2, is GAGVSQSPSNKVTEKGKDVELRCDPISGHTALYWYRQSLGQGLEFLIYFQGNSAPDKSGLPSDRFSAERTGGSVSTLTIQRTQQEDSAVYLCASTLNGGSNTGELFFGEGSRLTVL.

In DNA form, the CDR3 reads TGTGCCAGCAGTTTACAGGGCCATAACGAGCAGTACTTC. Protein: CASSLQGHNEQYF. The rearrangement links TRBV27 to TRBJ2-7, with D perhaps matching TRBD1 (5 bases). Germline V gene sequence: CDR1 MNHEY, CDR2 SMNVEV (reference sequence). V was trimmed by 2 bases and J by 5 bases, leaving 10 bases between them. CDR3 size: 13 residues.

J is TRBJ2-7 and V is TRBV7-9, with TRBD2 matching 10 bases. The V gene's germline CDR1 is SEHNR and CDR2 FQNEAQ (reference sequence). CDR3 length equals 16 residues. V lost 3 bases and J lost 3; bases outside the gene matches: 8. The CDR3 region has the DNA TGTGCCAGCAGCTTCCGAACCGGGACTAGCGTCTACGAGCAGTACTTC. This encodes CASSFRTGTSVYEQYF.